This T cell receptor (beta chain) was identified during a study of blood T cell repertoires in COVID-19. The table came from immunoSEQ multiplex PCR; TCRdb's copy has only in-frame clones and leaves some out. The data show about 230,000 clones, more than 80% seen once. The receptor was isolated from a woman aged 30 to 39 with COVID-19, enrolled during active disease. Sequenced: peripheral blood.

CDR3 loop: CASSTRTSGETEQFF. The CDR3, as DNA: TGTGCCAGCAGCACCCGGACTAGCGGAGAGACAGAGCAGTTCTTC. This chain uses TRBV9 with TRBJ2-1; TRBD2 matches at 10 bases. The germline CDR1 and CDR2 sequences are SGDLS and YYNGEE. CDR3 length: 15 residues. Trimming at V came to 4 bases and at J to 10 bases, leaving 11 bases not matched to a gene.